This T cell receptor beta chain derives from a study of blood T cells in healthy people across ages. Combining a sample-barcoded 5' primer with a J-beta primer mix, a second PCR ran for about 7 to 12 cycles. Each cDNA molecule, via a template-switch adaptor with 12 random nucleotides, was tagged. TCRdb reprocessed the 5' RACE reads with MiXCR, giving one entry per CDR3 protein. Altogether hundreds of thousands of distinct CDR3 sequences are present, 49% being singletons, with the ten largest covering under 35%. Germline CDR1 and CDR2: SGHTA and FQGNSA. The CDR3 runs to 18 residues. Trimming took off 4 bases at V and 0 bases at J, with 16 bases between the two ends.

Sequencing used blood. The rearrangement links TRBV7-2 to TRBJ2-6; D is uncertain. The sequence was collected from a woman aged 60-70 years in good health. Here the CDR3 reads CASSSYMIWVSGANVLTF. CDR3 nucleotides: TGTGCCAGCAGCTCCTACATGATCTGGGTCTCTGGGGCCAACGTCCTGACTTTC.